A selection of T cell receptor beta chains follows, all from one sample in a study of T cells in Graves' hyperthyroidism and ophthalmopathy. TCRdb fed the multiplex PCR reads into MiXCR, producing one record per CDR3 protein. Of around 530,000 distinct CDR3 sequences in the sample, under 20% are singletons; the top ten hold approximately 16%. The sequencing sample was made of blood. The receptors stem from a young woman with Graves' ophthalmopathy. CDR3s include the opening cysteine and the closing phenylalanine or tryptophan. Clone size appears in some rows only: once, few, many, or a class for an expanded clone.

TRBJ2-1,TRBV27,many,CASSLGSGGWDEQFF
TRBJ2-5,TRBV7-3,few,CASSPTGEEETQYF
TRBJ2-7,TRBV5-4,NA,CASSLPDLREQYF
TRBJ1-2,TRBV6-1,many,CASSEARPVANYGYTF
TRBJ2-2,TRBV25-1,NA,CASSEPSKGGYTGELFF
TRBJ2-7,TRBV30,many,CAWSKLAPYEQYF
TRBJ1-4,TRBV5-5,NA,CASSFDREGKLFF
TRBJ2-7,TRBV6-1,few,CASVPGESSYEQYF
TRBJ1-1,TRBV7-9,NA,CAIPGGDNTEAFF
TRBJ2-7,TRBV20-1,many,CSAKGWWAGALYEQYF
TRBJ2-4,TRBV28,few,CASRGTSGNIQYF
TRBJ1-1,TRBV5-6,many,CASSPYPGDKNTEAFF
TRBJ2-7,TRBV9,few,CASSVDNGYEQYF
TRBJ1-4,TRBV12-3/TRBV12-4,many,CASRRTGTGVEKLFF
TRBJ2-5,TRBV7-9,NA,CASSPVGGSWETQYF
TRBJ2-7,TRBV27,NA,CASSQTGGPNEQYF